This paragraph covers one T cell receptor (beta chain) sequence. Assay: immunoSEQ multiplex PCR; the TCRdb copy retains only in-frame clones and omits some. The repertoire holds roughly 200,000 clones, with roughly three quarters as singletons. The data derive from a study of blood T cell repertoires in COVID-19. CDR3 length: 13 amino acids. Trimming left V 0 bases short and J 10 bases short, with 14 bases between. Per the germline V gene, CDR1 is SGDLS and CDR2 is YYNGEE. This TCR was recovered from a woman aged 45-65 years with active or convalescent COVID-19. The chain couples TRBV9 to TRBJ2-7; possible D gene TRBD2, 6 bases. The sample taken for sequencing was peripheral blood. The CDR3 DNA follows: TGTGCCAGCAGCGTAGAAGAGGGCGGGGCCCAGTACTTC. It specifies CASSVEEGGAQYF.